This TCR beta chain was captured by sequencing in a study of T-cell memory formation after mild COVID-19. TCRdb ran MiXCR on the 5' RACE reads and lists one entry per CDR3 protein. Of about 57,000 distinct CDR3 sequences listed, 12% are singletons. Germline V gene sequence: CDR1 MNHEY, CDR2 SVGEGT. The CDR3 totals 15 residues. The V segment lost 0 bases and the J segment 3 bases; nucleotides outside the gene matches: 4. Specimen: PBMCs or a T cell subset sorted from them (not recorded which). The chain joins TRBV6-2 or TRBV6-3 to TRBJ2-7, with 8 bases that match TRBD1. The sequence derives from a man between 18 and 29 years old who had mild COVID-19 (a few samples of this study predate the infection). Cell type and time point are not known. In DNA, the CDR3 is TGTGCCAGCAGTTACTCCTCAGGGGGCAACTACGAGCAGTACTTC. Protein product: CASSYSSGGNYEQYF.